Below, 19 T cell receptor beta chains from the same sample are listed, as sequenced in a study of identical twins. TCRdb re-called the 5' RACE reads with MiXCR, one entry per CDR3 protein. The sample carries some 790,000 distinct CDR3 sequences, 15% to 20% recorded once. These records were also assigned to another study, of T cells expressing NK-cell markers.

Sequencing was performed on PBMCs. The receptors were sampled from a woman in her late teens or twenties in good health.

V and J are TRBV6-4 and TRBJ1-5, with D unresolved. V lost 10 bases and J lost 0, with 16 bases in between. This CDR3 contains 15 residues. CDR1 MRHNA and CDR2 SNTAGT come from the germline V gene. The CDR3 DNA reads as TGTGCCATTAACCGGGCACCATATAGCAATCAGCCCCAGCATTTT. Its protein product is CAINRAPYSNQPQHF.

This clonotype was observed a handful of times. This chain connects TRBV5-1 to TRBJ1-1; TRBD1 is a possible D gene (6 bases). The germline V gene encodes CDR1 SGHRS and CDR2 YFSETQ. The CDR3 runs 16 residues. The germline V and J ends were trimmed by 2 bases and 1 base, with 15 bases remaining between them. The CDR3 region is CASSLSPGTRNTEAFF. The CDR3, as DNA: TGCGCCAGCAGCTTAAGTCCCGGGACAAGGAACACTGAAGCTTTCTTT.

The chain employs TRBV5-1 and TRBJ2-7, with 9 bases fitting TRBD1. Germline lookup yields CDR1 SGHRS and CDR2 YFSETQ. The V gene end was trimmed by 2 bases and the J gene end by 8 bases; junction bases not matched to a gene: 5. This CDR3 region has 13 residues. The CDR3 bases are TGCGCCAGCAGCTTCCGGGACAGGGAGAAGCAGTACTTC. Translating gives CASSFRDREKQYF.

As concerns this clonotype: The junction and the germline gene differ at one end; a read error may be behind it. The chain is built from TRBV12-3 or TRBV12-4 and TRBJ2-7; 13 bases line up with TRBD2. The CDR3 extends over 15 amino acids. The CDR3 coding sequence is TGTGCCAGCAGACTAGCGGGGGGGAGTACCTACGGGCAGTACTTC. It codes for CASRLAGGSTYGQYF.

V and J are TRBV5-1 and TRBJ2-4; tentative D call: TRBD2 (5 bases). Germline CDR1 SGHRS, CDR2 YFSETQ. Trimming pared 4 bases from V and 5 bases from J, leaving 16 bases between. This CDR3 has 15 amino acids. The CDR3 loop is CASSHDPTGENIQYF. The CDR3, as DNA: TGCGCCAGCAGCCACGACCCCACCGGGGAAAACATTCAGTACTTC.

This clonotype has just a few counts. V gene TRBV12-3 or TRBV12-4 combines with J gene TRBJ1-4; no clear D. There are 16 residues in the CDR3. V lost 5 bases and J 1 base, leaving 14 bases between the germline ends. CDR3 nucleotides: TGTGCCAGCAGTCTCCGAGTTGGGGAAACTAATGAAAAACTGTTTTTT. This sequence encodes CASSLRVGETNEKLFF.

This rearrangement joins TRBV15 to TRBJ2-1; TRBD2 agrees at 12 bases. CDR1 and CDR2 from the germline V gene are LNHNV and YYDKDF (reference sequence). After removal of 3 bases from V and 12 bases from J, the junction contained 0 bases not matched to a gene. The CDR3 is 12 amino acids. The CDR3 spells CATSRGLAGQFF. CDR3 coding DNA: TGTGCCACCAGCAGGGGACTAGCGGGGCAGTTCTTC.

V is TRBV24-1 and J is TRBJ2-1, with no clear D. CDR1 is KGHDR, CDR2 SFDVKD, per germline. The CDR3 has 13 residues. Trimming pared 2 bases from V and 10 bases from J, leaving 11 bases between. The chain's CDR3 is CATSDSDSAEQFF. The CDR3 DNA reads TGTGCCACCAGTGATTCCGATTCAGCCGAGCAGTTCTTC.

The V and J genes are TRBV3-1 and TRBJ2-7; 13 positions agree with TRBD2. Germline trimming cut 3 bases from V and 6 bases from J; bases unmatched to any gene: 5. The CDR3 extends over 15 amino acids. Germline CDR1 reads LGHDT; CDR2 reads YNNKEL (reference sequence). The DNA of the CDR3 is TGTGCCAGCAGCCATCGGACTAGCGGGAGTCGCGAGCAGTACTTC. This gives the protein CASSHRTSGSREQYF.

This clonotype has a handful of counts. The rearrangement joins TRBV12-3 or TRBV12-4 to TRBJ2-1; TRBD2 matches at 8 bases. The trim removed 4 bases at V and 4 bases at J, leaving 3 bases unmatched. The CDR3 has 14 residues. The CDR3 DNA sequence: TGTGCCAGCAGTTCTAGCGGGCATTACAATGAGCAGTTCTTC. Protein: CASSSSGHYNEQFF.

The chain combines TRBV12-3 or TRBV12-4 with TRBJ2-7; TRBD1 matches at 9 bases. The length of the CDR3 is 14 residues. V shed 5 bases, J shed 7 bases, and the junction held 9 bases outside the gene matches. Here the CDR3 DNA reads TGTGCCAGCAGTCCGCGGACAGGGGAGTATGAGCAGTACTTC. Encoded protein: CASSPRTGEYEQYF.

DNA for the CDR3: TGCGCCAGCAGCTTGGTGCCAGGGGCCAATGAGCAGTTCTTC. Protein product: CASSLVPGANEQFF. This chain uses TRBV5-1 with TRBJ2-1, with D possibly TRBD1 on 6 matching bases. CDR1 SGHRS and CDR2 YFSETQ come from the germline V gene. Trimming stripped 0 bases from V and 6 bases from J, with 10 bases between. The CDR3 length is 14 residues.

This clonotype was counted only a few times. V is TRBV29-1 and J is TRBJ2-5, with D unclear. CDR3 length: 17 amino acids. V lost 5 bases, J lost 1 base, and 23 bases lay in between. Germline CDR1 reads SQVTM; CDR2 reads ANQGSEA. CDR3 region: CSVRGYGSSWGQETQYF. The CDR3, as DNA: TGCAGCGTTCGCGGTTATGGGTCCTCGTGGGGCCAAGAGACCCAGTACTTC.

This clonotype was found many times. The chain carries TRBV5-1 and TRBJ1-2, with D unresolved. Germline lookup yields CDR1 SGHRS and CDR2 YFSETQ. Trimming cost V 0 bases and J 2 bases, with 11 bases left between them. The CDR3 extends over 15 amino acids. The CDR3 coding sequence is TGCGCCAGCAGCTTGGTGGGTTTCGGCAACTATGGCTACACCTTC. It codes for CASSLVGFGNYGYTF.

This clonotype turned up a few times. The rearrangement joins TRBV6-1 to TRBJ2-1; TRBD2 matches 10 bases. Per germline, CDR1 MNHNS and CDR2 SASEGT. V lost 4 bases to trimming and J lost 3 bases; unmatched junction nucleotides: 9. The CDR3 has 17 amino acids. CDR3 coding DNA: TGTGCCAGCAGTGGTCACTTAGCGGGGGGCCACTACAATGAGCAGTTCTTC. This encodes CASSGHLAGGHYNEQFF.

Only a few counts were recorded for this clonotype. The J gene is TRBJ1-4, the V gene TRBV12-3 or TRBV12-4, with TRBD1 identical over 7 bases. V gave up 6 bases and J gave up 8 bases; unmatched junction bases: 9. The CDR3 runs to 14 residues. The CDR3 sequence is CASRTGRSKEKLFF. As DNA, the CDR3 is TGTGCCAGCAGGACAGGGCGGAGTAAAGAAAAACTGTTTTTT.

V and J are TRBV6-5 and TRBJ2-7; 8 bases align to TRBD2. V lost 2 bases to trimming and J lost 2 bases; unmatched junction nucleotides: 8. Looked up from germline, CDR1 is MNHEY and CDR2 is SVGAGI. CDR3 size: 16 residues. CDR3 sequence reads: CASSYDSTSGTYEQYF. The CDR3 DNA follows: TGTGCCAGCAGTTACGATAGTACTAGCGGAACCTACGAGCAGTACTTC.

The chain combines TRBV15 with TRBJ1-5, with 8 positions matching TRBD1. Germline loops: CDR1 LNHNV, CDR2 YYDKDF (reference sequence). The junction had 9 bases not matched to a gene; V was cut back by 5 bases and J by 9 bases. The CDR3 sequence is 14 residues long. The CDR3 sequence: CATSPPGGSRPQHF. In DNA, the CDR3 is TGTGCCACCAGCCCTCCAGGGGGCTCCAGGCCCCAGCATTTT.

The CDR3 here is CSASSSGGVSSYEQYF. DNA for the CDR3: TGCAGTGCTAGTAGTAGCGGGGGGGTTAGCTCCTACGAGCAGTACTTC. The chain has TRBV20-1 and TRBJ2-7, with 11 bases identical to TRBD2. This CDR3 contains 16 residues. Trimming cost V 3 bases and J 0 bases; bases outside gene matches: 7. Germline CDR1 and CDR2: DFQATT and SNEGSKA (reference sequence).